This T cell receptor (beta chain) was profiled in a study of OX40 agonist ivuxolimab in advanced cancers. Study background: Checkpoint inhibitors had been given previously to 40% of patients. Study-wide results and caveats: Expanded peripheral T cell antigen specificity was not determined. Partial responders dosed at 0.1-3.0 mg/kg displayed clonal expansion ranking among the lowest.

With regard to this clone: The antigen remains undetermined.

V shed 2 bases and J shed 9 bases, with 25 bases lying between them. The CDR3 covers 17 residues. CDR1 SGHDN and CDR2 FVKESK come from the germline V gene. Data came from immunoSEQ multiplex PCR; TCRdb stores just in-frame clones and leaves some out. The sample consists of roughly 49,000 clones, around 80% of them appearing once. The sequencing used CD4+ or CD8+ T cells sorted from blood, collected in a trial of the OX40 agonist ivuxolimab. The genes are TRBV14 and TRBJ1-1; maybe TRBD1 (6 bases). The clonotype comes from an adult with an advanced solid tumor such as melanoma, head and neck, liver or kidney cancer. The CDR3 sequence is CASSQSPRLTGVNKAFF. The CDR3 DNA reads as TGTGCCAGCAGCCAATCTCCAAGACTGACAGGAGTAAATAAAGCTTTCTTT.